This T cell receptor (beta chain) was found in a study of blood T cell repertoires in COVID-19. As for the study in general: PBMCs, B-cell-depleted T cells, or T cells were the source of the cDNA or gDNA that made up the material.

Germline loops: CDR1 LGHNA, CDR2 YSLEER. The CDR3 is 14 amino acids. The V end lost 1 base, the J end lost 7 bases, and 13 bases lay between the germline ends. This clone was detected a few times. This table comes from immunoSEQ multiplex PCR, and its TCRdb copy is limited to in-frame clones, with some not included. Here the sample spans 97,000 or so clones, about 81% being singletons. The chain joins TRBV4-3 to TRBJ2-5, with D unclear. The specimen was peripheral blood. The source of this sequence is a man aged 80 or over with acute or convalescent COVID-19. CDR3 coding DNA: TGCGCCAGCAGCCAAGCAGCGTTGCCCGGGACCCAGTACTTC. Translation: CASSQAALPGTQYF.